This T cell receptor (beta chain) was recovered during a study of T cells after yellow fever vaccination. The study's findings and limits: Among primary-vaccination clones, most reappeared after the booster, at around 97% for CD4 and under 90% for CD8.

The table lists this clonotype with a few counts. Its antigen is unknown. Trimming removed 1 base from V and 2 bases from J; junction bases left unmatched: 14. Germline assignment: CDR1 SQVTM and CDR2 ANQGSEA. The CDR3 length is 18 residues. Template switching by 5'RACE produced TCR cDNA, adding a universal primer site and UMIs. Using its own MiXCR run on the 5' RACE reads, TCRdb lists one record per CDR3 protein. The sample holds 300,000 to 400,000 distinct CDR3 sequences, approximately 12% seen once. This receptor was identified in a man aged 18 to 30 who received the YFV17D yellow fever vaccine. The material was CD4+ T cells sorted from PBMCs, obtained 15 days after the yellow fever booster vaccination. This sequence joins TRBV29-1 and TRBJ2-5; 9 nucleotides match TRBD2. This CDR3 is CSVEGGGLAGPTQETQYF. The CDR3 region has the DNA TGCAGCGTTGAAGGGGGTGGGCTAGCGGGGCCGACGCAAGAGACCCAGTACTTC.